This T cell receptor beta chain was sequenced during a study of molecular identifiers for immune sequencing clone quantification. V lost 1 base and J lost 4; bases outside the gene matches: 10. Per germline, CDR1 SNHLY and CDR2 FYNNEI. CDR3 length: 17 amino acids. In regard to this clonotype: The antigen is undetermined.

TCRdb called the PCR reads again in MiXCR, with one record for every CDR3 protein. The profile covers more than 550,000 distinct CDR3 sequences, with 25% appearing a single time and 0.6% to 0.9% taken by the ten largest. General study points: Effector cells had over 99% of their molecules in clones above 20 RNA copies, while naive cells had under 1%.

The chain employs TRBV2 and TRBJ2-7; the match to TRBD2 covers 10 bases. Material for sequencing was naive CD8+ T cells from blood, with Jurkat cell RNA spiked in. Noted subset: FACS-sorted CD8+CD4-CCR7+CD45RA+ naive T cells. The clonotype was recovered from a human donor in good health. Some libraries in this study had Jurkat cell RNA spiked in. The CDR3 DNA follows: TGTGCCAGCAGTGAAGATTGGGGACTAGCGCAGAATTACGAGCAGTACTTC. This encodes CASSEDWGLAQNYEQYF.